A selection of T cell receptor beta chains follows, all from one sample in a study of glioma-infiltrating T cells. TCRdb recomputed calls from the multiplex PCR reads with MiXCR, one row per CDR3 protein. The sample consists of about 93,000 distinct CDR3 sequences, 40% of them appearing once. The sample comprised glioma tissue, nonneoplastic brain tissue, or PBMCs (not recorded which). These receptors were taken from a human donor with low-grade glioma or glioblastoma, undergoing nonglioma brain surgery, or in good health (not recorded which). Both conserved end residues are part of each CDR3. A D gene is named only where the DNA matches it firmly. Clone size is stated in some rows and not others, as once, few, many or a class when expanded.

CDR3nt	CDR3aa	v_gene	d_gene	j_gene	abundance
TGCAGCGGCCTGACAGGGTATGGAAACACCATATATTTT	CSGLTGYGNTIYF	TRBV29-1	TRBD1	TRBJ1-3	many
TGCAGTGCTCCCAGGACAGGGGTCACCTACGAGCAGTACTTC	CSAPRTGVTYEQYF	TRBV20-1	TRBD1	TRBJ2-7	many
TGTGCCAGCAGCTTAGGCCGGAAAGACACCGGGGAGCTGTTCTTT	CASSLGRKDTGELFF	TRBV7-9	-	TRBJ2-2	few
TGCAGCGCGAATGAACGAGACAGCCATAGCAATCAGCCCCAGCATTTT	CSANERDSHSNQPQHF	TRBV29-1	-	TRBJ1-5	-
TGCAGTGCCGATCCGGGACAGGGGCTCCGCGAGCAGTTCTTC	CSADPGQGLREQFF	TRBV20-1	TRBD1	TRBJ2-1	-
TGTGCCAGCAGCTTTCGACAGGGTCGGAGCTACACCTTC	CASSFRQGRSYTF	TRBV7-9	TRBD1	TRBJ1-2	many
TGTGCCAGTGGTATTCTCTCACTAGCGGGAGTCAATGGGCAGTTCTTC	CASGILSLAGVNGQFF	TRBV19	TRBD2	TRBJ2-1	-
TGTGCCAGCAGCTTGCGGTTTCCCTCCAGTGAGCAGTTCTTC	CASSLRFPSSEQFF	TRBV5-6	-	TRBJ2-1	many
TGCAGCGTCTCGCAGTCAGCCTACGAGCAGTACTTC	CSVSQSAYEQYF	TRBV29-1	-	TRBJ2-7	-
TGCGCCAGCGGCAGGGGACAGGGAGACGGCGAGCAGTACTTC	CASGRGQGDGEQYF	TRBV5-1	TRBD1	TRBJ2-7	-
TGTGCCAGTAGTCGACAGGTGGATAGCCAGCATTTT	CASSRQVDSQHF	TRBV19	-	TRBJ1-5	-
TGTGCCAGCAGCTCGGACGGTTTCTGGGGGGCCAACGTCCTGACTTTC	CASSSDGFWGANVLTF	TRBV7-9	-	TRBJ2-6	once